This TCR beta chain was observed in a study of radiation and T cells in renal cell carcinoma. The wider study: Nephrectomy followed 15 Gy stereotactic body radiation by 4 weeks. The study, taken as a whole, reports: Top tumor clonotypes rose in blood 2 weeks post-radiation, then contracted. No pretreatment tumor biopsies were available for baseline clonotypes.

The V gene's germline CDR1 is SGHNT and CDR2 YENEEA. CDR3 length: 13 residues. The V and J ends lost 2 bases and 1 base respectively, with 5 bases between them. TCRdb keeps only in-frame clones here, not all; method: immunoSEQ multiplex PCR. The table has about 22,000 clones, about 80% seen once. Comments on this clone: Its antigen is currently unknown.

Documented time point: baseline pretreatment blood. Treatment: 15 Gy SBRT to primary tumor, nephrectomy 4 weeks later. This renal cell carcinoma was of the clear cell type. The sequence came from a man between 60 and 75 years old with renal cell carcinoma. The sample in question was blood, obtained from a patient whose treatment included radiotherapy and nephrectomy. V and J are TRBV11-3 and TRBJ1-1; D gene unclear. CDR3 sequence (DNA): TGTGCCAGCAGCTTAAATCAGAACACTGAAGCTTTCTTT. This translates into CASSLNQNTEAFF.